This T cell receptor (beta chain) was captured by sequencing in a study of blood T cell repertoires in COVID-19. Study-wide context: The samples span acute and convalescent COVID-19 from the United States, Italy and Spain. The analysed material was cDNA or gDNA that came from T cells, B-cell-depleted T cells, or PBMCs.

Trimming shortened V by 6 bases and J by 7 bases, and 14 bases separated the two germline ends. Germline CDR1 reads KGHDR; CDR2 reads SFDVKD. There are 14 residues in the CDR3. Authors' methods: Reference gene primers were amplified, and this amplification served to estimate nucleated cell counts. The method was immunoSEQ multiplex PCR; TCRdb's version includes in-frame clones alone and lacks a portion of them. V, J and clone size were drawn from that table, and D and trimming were deduced from the DNA. The table records roughly 200,000 clones, 70% to 90% of them present only once. This rearrangement joins TRBV24-1 to TRBJ2-2; perhaps TRBD2 as D (6 bases). The origin of this receptor is a woman older than 75 with acute or convalescent COVID-19. Sequences were obtained from peripheral blood. The CDR3 nucleotides are TGTGCCACCAGTCCCGGGGGTAGCGACGGGGAGCTGTTTTTT. Encoded protein: CATSPGGSDGELFF.